This TCR beta chain came from a study of T-cell reconstitution after alpha-beta-depleted transplantation in children. Overall study results and limits: Once a year had passed after transplant, T-cell counts and diversity came mostly from newly produced T cells. In some patients, recipient T cells and intrathymic progenitors surviving conditioning explained high day-60 diversity. Where alpha-beta T cells came from about two months after transplant was reportedly several hundred expanded graft clones.

This clonotype was seen more than once but under ten times. Its antigen is as yet unknown. The CDR3 has 18 amino acids. V was pared by 6 bases and J by 1 base, with 15 bases of the junction left unmatched. Germline loops: CDR1 DFQATT, CDR2 SNEGSKA (reference sequence). TCRbeta library preparation incorporated unique molecular identifiers. TCRdb reprocessed the PCR reads with MiXCR, giving one entry per CDR3 protein. The sample has roughly 110,000 distinct CDR3 sequences; about 9.3% are singletons. Sequences were derived from PBMCs, sampled before TCRalphabeta/CD19-depleted stem cell transplant. The V call is TRBV20-1, the J call TRBJ2-1, with TRBD2 matching over 10 bases. The clonotype comes from a boy between 2 and 10 years old with acute lymphoblastic leukemia, due to receive a stem cell transplant. The CDR3 nucleotides read TGCAGTGCCCGACAAACCTACGGGACTAGCGCATCCTACAATGAGCAGTTCTTC. It is translated as CSARQTYGTSASYNEQFF.